One and the same sample provided the 3 T cell receptor beta chains below, sequenced in a study of blood T cell repertoires in COVID-19. Produced via immunoSEQ multiplex PCR; TCRdb's table is partial and in-frame only. The repertoire holds a few hundred thousand clones, more than 75% seen once, with about 3% in the top ten. Material: PBMCs or T cells enriched from blood (not recorded which). Receptors were obtained from a woman aged 30 to 39 who had recovered from COVID-19.

The V and J genes are TRBV14 and TRBJ2-7; 10 bases are a match to TRBD1. This CDR3 has 15 residues. Germline assignment: CDR1 SGHDN and CDR2 FVKESK. V was clipped by 1 base and J by 4 bases; unmatched bases: 4. CDR3 region: CASSQVRQGAYEQYF. CDR3 nucleotide sequence: TGTGCCAGCAGCCAAGTCAGACAGGGGGCGTACGAGCAGTACTTC.

This clone came up a few times. The chain employs TRBV18 and TRBJ1-1, with D possibly matching TRBD1 (5 bases). Germline CDR1 and CDR2: KGHSH and LQKENI. The ends were cut back, 8 bases at V and 5 bases at J, with 18 bases in the middle. The CDR3 is made up of 14 amino acids. CDR3 amino acids: CASGGSDGGTEAFF. As DNA, the CDR3 is TGTGCCAGCGGAGGGTCCGACGGGGGTACTGAAGCTTTCTTT.

The rearrangement links TRBV19 to TRBJ2-1; the D gene is possibly TRBD1 (5 bases). This CDR3 region has 15 residues. V was clipped by 2 bases and J by 8 bases, with 16 bases between them. CDR1 LNHDA and CDR2 SQIVND come from the germline V gene (reference sequence). The CDR3: CASSIMPGQVYEQFF. Here the CDR3 DNA reads TGTGCCAGTAGTATAATGCCAGGGCAAGTTTATGAGCAGTTCTTC.